The 30 T cell receptor beta chains listed next were all sequenced from one sample in a study of T cell repertoires in cytomegalovirus infection. TCRdb passed the reads through MiXCR, listing each CDR3 protein once. The sample lists 28,000 or so distinct CDR3 sequences; around a fifth were seen once. Their antigens remain unidentified. Sequencing was performed on CD8+ T cells from cultured PBMCs, taken from culture after CMV antigen stimulation. All receptors derive from a human donor in good health (CMV status not recorded). Some clones in this sample may be carry-over from other donors' samples.

A few counts support this clonotype. The J gene is TRBJ1-2, the V gene TRBV27; 11 bases align to TRBD1. Losses at the gene ends were 5 bases for V and 5 bases for J; bases not matched to a gene: 7. CDR1 is MNHEY and CDR2 is SMNVEV in the germline V gene (reference sequence). The CDR3 sequence is 15 residues long. CDR3 sequence (DNA): TGTGCCAGCAGTCCGCGGGACAGGGGGACATATGGCTACACCTTC. It specifies CASSPRDRGTYGYTF.

This clonotype has more than one count but fewer than ten. The V call is TRBV5-6, the J call TRBJ2-3; D is possibly TRBD2 (6 bases). Trimming pared 6 bases from V and 5 bases from J, leaving 19 bases between. The CDR3 sequence is 15 residues long. CDR1 and CDR2 from the germline V gene are SGHDT and YYEEEE. CDR3 nucleotide sequence: TGTGCCAGCACCACCGGGGACTCCTCGAGAGATACGCAGTATTTT. Its protein product is CASTTGDSSRDTQYF.

The chain carries TRBV12-3 or TRBV12-4 and TRBJ2-1; D possibly corresponds to TRBD2 (5 bases). The CDR3 has 14 amino acids. V lost 5 bases, J lost 5 bases, and 13 bases lay in between. Here the CDR3 reads CASSPRGLDNEQFF. For the CDR3, the DNA is TGTGCCAGCAGTCCCCGGGGATTGGACAATGAGCAGTTCTTC.

This clonotype was detected only a few times. The chain carries TRBV11-2 and TRBJ1-1; D call uncertain. V lost 3 bases, J lost 4 bases, and 12 bases lay in between. The CDR3 loop spans 14 amino acids. The germline gives CDR1 SGHAT, CDR2 FQNNGV. The CDR3 coding sequence is TGTGCCAGCAGCTTGGATGGGTTTTTCACTGAAGCTTTCTTT. It yields the protein CASSLDGFFTEAFF. Full variable domain (outside the CDR3, taken from reference TRBV11-2 and TRBJ1-1): EAGVAQSPRYKIIEKRQSVAFWCNPISGHATLYWYQQILGQGPKLLIQFQNNGVVDDSQLPKDRFSAERLKGVDSTLKIQPAKLEDSAVYLCASSLDGFFTEAFFGQGTRLTVV.

The genes are TRBV7-8 and TRBJ2-3; TRBD2 matches at 14 bases. Germline V gene lookup returns CDR1 SGHVS and CDR2 FQNEAQ. The ends lost 5 bases at V and 6 bases at J; junction bases unmatched: 7. This CDR3 region has 16 residues. The CDR3 region is CASSTRTSGGMDTQYF. The CDR3 region has the DNA TGTGCCAGCAGCACAAGGACTAGCGGGGGGATGGATACGCAGTATTTT.

The gene calls are TRBV27 and TRBJ1-1; unclear D gene. There are 13 residues in the CDR3. Trimming pared 2 bases from V and 4 bases from J, leaving 8 bases between. Germline V lookup: CDR1 MNHEY, CDR2 SMNVEV (reference sequence). CDR3 bases: TGTGCCAGCAGTTTAGGAGGGAGCACTGAAGCTTTCTTT. Residues: CASSLGGSTEAFF.

J is TRBJ2-2 and V is TRBV7-2; D is perhaps TRBD1 (6 bases). V lost 8 bases and J lost 2, with 18 bases in between. This CDR3 comprises 16 residues. Germline CDR1 and CDR2: SGHTA and FQGNSA. CDR3 loop: CASYQSWTDNTGELFF. The CDR3 DNA reads TGTGCCAGCTACCAATCCTGGACAGATAACACCGGGGAGCTGTTTTTT.

This chain joins TRBV28 and TRBJ2-1; D ambiguous. Germline V gene data show CDR1 as MDHEN and CDR2 as SYDVKM. This CDR3 has 14 amino acids. Trimming pared 3 bases from V and 3 bases from J, leaving 9 bases between. The CDR3 DNA follows: TGTGCCAGCAGTTTTAAAAGCGTCTACAATGAGCAGTTCTTC. It yields the protein CASSFKSVYNEQFF.

This clonotype occurred a few times. In DNA, the CDR3 is TGTGCCAGCAGCTACAGGGGGCCGAATGAGCAGTTCTTC. Its translation: CASSYRGPNEQFF. This chain uses TRBV28 with TRBJ2-1; 9 positions agree with TRBD1. CDR1 and CDR2 from the germline V gene are MDHEN and SYDVKM. The CDR3 runs to 13 residues. V shed 6 bases, J shed 7 bases, and the junction held 4 bases outside the gene matches.

This clonotype was detected only a few times. V and J are TRBV27 and TRBJ2-7; tentative D call: TRBD1 (6 bases). Trimming cost V 6 bases and J 3 bases, with 15 bases left between them. This CDR3 has 14 amino acids. Germline-derived CDR1 and CDR2 are MNHEY and SMNVEV (reference sequence). CDR3 sequence reads: CASRDTGTSYEQYF. Written as DNA, the CDR3 is TGTGCCAGCAGGGATACCGGGACAAGCTACGAGCAGTACTTC.

This clonotype was counted many times. The genes are TRBV7-9 and TRBJ1-6, with D perhaps matching TRBD1 (5 bases). Trimming left V 5 bases short and J 8 bases short, with 13 bases between. Germline V gene sequence: CDR1 SEHNR, CDR2 FQNEAQ (reference sequence). The CDR3 is 14 residues long. The CDR3 coding sequence is TGTGCCAGCAGCCCACAGGCCATGGATTCACCCCTCCACTTT. As protein: CASSPQAMDSPLHF. The full variable domain, completed using reference TRBV7-9 and TRBJ1-6, is DTGVSQNPRHKITKRGQNVTFRCDPISEHNRLYWYRQTLGQGPEFLTYFQNEAQLEKSRLLSDRFSAERPKGSFSTLEIQRTEQGDSAMYLCASSPQAMDSPLHFGNGTRLTVT.

The chain joins TRBV28 to TRBJ1-1; perhaps TRBD1 as D (6 bases). The CDR3 extends over 13 amino acids. Looked up from germline, CDR1 is MDHEN and CDR2 is SYDVKM. Trimming left V 5 bases short and J 7 bases short, with 14 bases between. DNA of the CDR3: TGTGCCAGCAGTCCATTCGGACAGCATGAAGCTTTCTTT. Translated: CASSPFGQHEAFF.

The chain has TRBV27 and TRBJ2-5; the D call may be TRBD1 or TRBD2 (5 bases each). Trimming stripped 5 bases from V and 5 bases from J, with 15 bases between. The V gene's germline CDR1 is MNHEY and CDR2 SMNVEV (reference sequence). The CDR3 has 14 amino acids. In DNA, the CDR3 is TGTGCCAGCAGTCTAAGCTGGTGGGGGGAGACCCAGTACTTC. This translates into CASSLSWWGETQYF.

This clonotype has more than one count but fewer than ten. The rearrangement links TRBV7-2 to TRBJ2-7; D assignment may be TRBD1 or TRBD2 (5 bases each). This CDR3 is built from 12 residues. Germline CDR1 SGHTA, CDR2 FQGNSA. Trimming pared 2 bases from V and 12 bases from J, leaving 14 bases between. CDR3 nucleotides: TGTGCCAGCAGCTTATTAGGGGACCGGAGGTACTTC. Encoded protein: CASSLLGDRRYF.

This sequence joins TRBV5-6 and TRBJ2-1; either TRBD1 or TRBD2 may fit D (5 bases each). Germline V gene data show CDR1 as SGHDT and CDR2 as YYEEEE. The length of the CDR3 is 16 residues. The V gene lost 4 bases and the J gene lost 3 bases, with 17 bases spanning the gap. The CDR3 loop is CASSPVPGRNYNEQFF. CDR3 coding DNA: TGTGCCAGCAGCCCGGTCCCGGGACGGAACTACAATGAGCAGTTCTTC. Full variable domain (missing parts from reference TRBV5-6 and TRBJ2-1): DAGVTQSPTHLIKTRGQQVTLRCSPKSGHDTVSWYQQALGQGPQFIFQYYEEEERQRGNFPDRFSGHQFPNYSSELNVNALLLGDSALYLCASSPVPGRNYNEQFFGPGTRLTVL.

This clonotype was counted at least ten times. The CDR3 DNA reads as TGTGCCAGCAGCGGGACATTAGGACTAGCGGGAGTGTTGAGGGGCACAGATACGCAGTATTTT. Translation: CASSGTLGLAGVLRGTDTQYF. The rearrangement links TRBV7-2 to TRBJ2-3, with 13 bases aligning to TRBD2. The CDR3 is 21 residues long. V was clipped by 5 bases and J by 1 base; unmatched bases: 18. The germline V gene has CDR1 SGHTA and CDR2 FQGNSA.

V and J are TRBV6-5 and TRBJ2-7, with a weak D call TRBD1 (7 bases). From germline, CDR1 is MNHEY and CDR2 SVGAGI. The germline V and J ends were trimmed by 0 bases and 5 bases, with 20 bases remaining between them. The length of the CDR3 is 17 residues. The CDR3 reads CASSYSSWEPGGHEQYF. DNA of the CDR3: TGTGCCAGCAGTTACTCGTCTTGGGAGCCAGGGGGGCACGAGCAGTACTTC.

This clonotype was detected only a few times. This CDR3 reads CASSGPKSYTF. The CDR3 coding sequence is TGTGCCAGCAGCGGCCCGAAGAGCTACACCTTC. The chain recombines TRBV9 with TRBJ1-2; D is unclear. The CDR3 contains 11 residues. V was cut by 3 bases and J by 9 bases, with 9 bases left in between. CDR1 SGDLS and CDR2 YYNGEE come from the germline V gene.

The CDR3: CATSRFSGGLTEAFF. The CDR3 coding sequence is TGTGCCACCAGCAGATTCTCAGGGGGCTTGACTGAAGCTTTCTTT. The V and J genes are TRBV15 and TRBJ1-1; 8 bases line up with TRBD1. The germline gives CDR1 LNHNV, CDR2 YYDKDF (reference sequence). V trimming: 2 bases; J trimming: 5 bases; junction bases outside the gene matches: 7. The CDR3 spans 15 residues.

The sample holds a few counts of this clonotype. This rearrangement joins TRBV6-5 to TRBJ2-2; D is unresolved. CDR1 and CDR2 from the germline V gene are MNHEY and SVGAGI. The CDR3 length is 13 residues. The V end lost 1 base, the J end lost 5 bases, and 5 bases lay between the germline ends. The CDR3 spells CASSYYETGELFF. The DNA of the CDR3 is TGTGCCAGCAGTTACTACGAAACCGGGGAGCTGTTTTTT.

The V call is TRBV12-3 or TRBV12-4, the J call TRBJ2-7; D gene ambiguous. V dropped 7 bases and J dropped 2 bases, with 15 bases sitting between them. There are 14 residues in the CDR3. The CDR3 spells CASTESPLAYEQYF. Written as DNA, the CDR3 is TGTGCCAGCACCGAGAGCCCCCTAGCCTACGAGCAGTACTTC.

The chain couples TRBV19 to TRBJ2-7, with unresolved D. Trimming took 3 bases from V and 4 from J, leaving 10 bases between them. Germline lookup yields CDR1 LNHDA and CDR2 SQIVND (reference sequence). The CDR3 is made up of 13 amino acids. CDR3 sequence reads: CASSMTDGYEQYF. Here the CDR3 DNA reads TGTGCCAGTAGTATGACGGACGGATACGAGCAGTACTTC.

The V call is TRBV4-1, the J call TRBJ2-6; D gene uncertain. V gave up 1 base and J gave up 4 bases, with 8 bases separating them. The CDR3 has 15 residues. The germline gives CDR1 MGHRA, CDR2 YSYEKL. Written as DNA, the CDR3 is TGCGCCAGCAGCCAAGCAGGTACCGGGGCCAACGTCCTGACTTTC. Translated, it gives CASSQAGTGANVLTF.

J is TRBJ2-7 and V is TRBV12-3 or TRBV12-4; 7 bases match TRBD2. V lost 5 bases and J lost 0; bases outside the gene matches: 1. CDR3 size: 13 residues. The CDR3 sequence is CASSRDYSYEQYF. The CDR3 bases are TGTGCCAGCAGTCGGGACTACTCCTACGAGCAGTACTTC.

This clonotype was found a few times. This rearrangement joins TRBV7-2 to TRBJ2-7, with 12 bases identical to TRBD2. Trimming at V came to 5 bases and at J to 3 bases, leaving 5 bases not matched to a gene. The CDR3 extends over 15 amino acids. The germline gives CDR1 SGHTA, CDR2 FQGNSA. DNA of the CDR3: TGTGCCAGCAGCCCGAAGACTAGCGGGAGCTACGAGCAGTACTTC. Translation: CASSPKTSGSYEQYF.

Many counts were recorded for this clonotype. The gene calls are TRBV6-5 and TRBJ1-2; a weak D match, TRBD1 (5 bases). The germline V and J ends were trimmed by 6 bases and 2 bases, with 10 bases remaining between them. CDR1 is MNHEY and CDR2 is SVGAGI in the germline V gene. The CDR3 sequence is 13 residues long. The CDR3 DNA reads TGTGCCAGCAGCCTGGGACGAAACTATGGCTACACCTTC. Protein: CASSLGRNYGYTF.

The sample holds a few counts of this clonotype. The V and J genes are TRBV7-6 and TRBJ1-5; D is uncertain. Trimming left V 7 bases short and J 0 bases short, with 7 bases between. The germline gives CDR1 SGHVS, CDR2 FNYEAQ. There are 13 residues in the CDR3. DNA of the CDR3: TGTGCCAGCATGGACGGTAGCAATCAGCCCCAGCATTTT. This translates into CASMDGSNQPQHF.

This clonotype was observed a few times. This rearrangement joins TRBV7-8 to TRBJ2-2; no firm D call. V was shortened by 7 bases and J by 8 bases, with 11 bases between the two germline ends. From germline, CDR1 is SGHVS and CDR2 FQNEAQ. The CDR3 has 12 amino acids. CDR3 loop: CASISFLGELFF. DNA for the CDR3: TGTGCCAGCATTAGTTTTCTAGGGGAGCTGTTTTTT.

The chain carries TRBV6-5 and TRBJ2-5; no definite D call. There are 11 residues in the CDR3. The germline gives CDR1 MNHEY, CDR2 SVGAGI. V was cut by 4 bases and J by 5 bases, with 5 bases left in between. The CDR3 is CASSSLETQYF. CDR3 DNA: TGTGCCAGCAGTTCCCTCGAGACCCAGTACTTC.

V and J are TRBV4-3 and TRBJ2-5, with 13 bases identical to TRBD2. Germline assignment: CDR1 LGHNA and CDR2 YSLEER. V was pared by 5 bases and J by 0 bases, with 6 bases of the junction left unmatched. This CDR3 is built from 17 residues. The CDR3 spells CASSTTTSGRNQETQYF. DNA for the CDR3: TGCGCCAGCAGCACCACGACTAGCGGGAGGAACCAAGAGACCCAGTACTTC.